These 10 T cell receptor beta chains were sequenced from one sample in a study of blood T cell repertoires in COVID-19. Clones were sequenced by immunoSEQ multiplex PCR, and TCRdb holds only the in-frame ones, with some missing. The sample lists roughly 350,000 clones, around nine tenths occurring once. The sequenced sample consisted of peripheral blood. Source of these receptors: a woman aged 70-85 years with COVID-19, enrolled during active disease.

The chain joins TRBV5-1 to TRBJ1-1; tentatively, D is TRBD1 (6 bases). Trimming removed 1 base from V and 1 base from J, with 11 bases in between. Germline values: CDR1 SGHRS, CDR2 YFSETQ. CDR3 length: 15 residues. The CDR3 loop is CASSLLGAWNTEAFF. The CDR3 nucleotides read TGCGCCAGCAGCTTGCTGGGGGCGTGGAACACTGAAGCTTTCTTT.

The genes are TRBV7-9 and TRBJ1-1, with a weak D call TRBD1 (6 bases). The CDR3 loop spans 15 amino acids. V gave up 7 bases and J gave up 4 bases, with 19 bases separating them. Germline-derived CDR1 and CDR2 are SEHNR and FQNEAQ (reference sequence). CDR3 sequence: CASTALGGLGTEAFF. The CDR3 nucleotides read TGTGCCAGCACCGCGTTGGGGGGGCTGGGCACTGAAGCTTTCTTT. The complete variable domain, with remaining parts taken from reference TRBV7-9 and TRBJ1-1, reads DTGVSQNPRHKITKRGQNVTFRCDPISEHNRLYWYRQTLGQGPEFLTYFQNEAQLEKSRLLSDRFSAERPKGSFSTLEIQRTEQGDSAMYLCASTALGGLGTEAFFGQGTRLTVV.

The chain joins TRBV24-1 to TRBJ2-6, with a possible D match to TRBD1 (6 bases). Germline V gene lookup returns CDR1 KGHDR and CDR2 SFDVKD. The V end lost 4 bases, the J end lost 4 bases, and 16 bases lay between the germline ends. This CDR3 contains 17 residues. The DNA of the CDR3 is TGTGCCACCAGTGACTCCTCAGGGGTCCCGGGGGCCAACGTCCTGACTTTC. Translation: CATSDSSGVPGANVLTF.

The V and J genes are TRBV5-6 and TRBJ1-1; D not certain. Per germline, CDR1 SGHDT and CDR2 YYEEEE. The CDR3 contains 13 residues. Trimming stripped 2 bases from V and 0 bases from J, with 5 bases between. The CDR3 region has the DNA TGTGCCAGCAGCTTACTGATGAACACTGAAGCTTTCTTT. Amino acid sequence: CASSLLMNTEAFF. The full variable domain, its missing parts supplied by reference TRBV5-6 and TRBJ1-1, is DAGVTQSPTHLIKTRGQQVTLRCSPKSGHDTVSWYQQALGQGPQFIFQYYEEEERQRGNFPDRFSGHQFPNYSSELNVNALLLGDSALYLCASSLLMNTEAFFGQGTRLTVV.

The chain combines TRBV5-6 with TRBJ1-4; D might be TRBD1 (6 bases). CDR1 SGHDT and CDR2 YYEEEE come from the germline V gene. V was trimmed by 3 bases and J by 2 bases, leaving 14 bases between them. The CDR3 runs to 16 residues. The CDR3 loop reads CASSYRQGRTNEKLFF. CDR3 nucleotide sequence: TGTGCCAGCAGCTACCGGCAGGGGCGGACTAATGAAAAACTGTTTTTT.

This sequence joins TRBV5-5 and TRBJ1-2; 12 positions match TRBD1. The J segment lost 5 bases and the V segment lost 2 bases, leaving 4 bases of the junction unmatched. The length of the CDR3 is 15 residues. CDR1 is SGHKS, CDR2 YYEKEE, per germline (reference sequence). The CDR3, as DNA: TGTGCCAGCAGCTTACCGGGACAGGGGGCTTATGGCTACACCTTC. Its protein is CASSLPGQGAYGYTF.

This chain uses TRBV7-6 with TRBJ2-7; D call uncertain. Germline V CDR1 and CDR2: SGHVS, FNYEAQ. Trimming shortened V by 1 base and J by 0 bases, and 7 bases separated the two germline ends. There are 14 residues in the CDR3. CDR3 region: CASSLVQTSYEQYF. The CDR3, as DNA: TGTGCCAGCAGCTTAGTACAGACCTCCTACGAGCAGTACTTC.

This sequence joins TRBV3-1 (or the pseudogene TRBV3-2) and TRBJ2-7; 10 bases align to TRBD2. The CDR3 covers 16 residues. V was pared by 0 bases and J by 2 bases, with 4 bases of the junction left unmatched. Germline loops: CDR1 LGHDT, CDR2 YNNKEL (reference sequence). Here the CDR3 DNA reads TGTGCCAGCAGCCAAGAGGAACTAGCGGGGACCTACGAGCAGTACTTC. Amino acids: CASSQEELAGTYEQYF.

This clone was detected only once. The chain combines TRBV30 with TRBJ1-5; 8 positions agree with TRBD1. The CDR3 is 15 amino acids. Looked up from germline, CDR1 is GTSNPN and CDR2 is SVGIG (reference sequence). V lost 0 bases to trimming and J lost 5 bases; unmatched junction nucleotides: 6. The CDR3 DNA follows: TGTGCCTGGAGTGTAGGGGGACAGGATTATCAGCCCCAGCATTTT. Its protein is CAWSVGGQDYQPQHF.

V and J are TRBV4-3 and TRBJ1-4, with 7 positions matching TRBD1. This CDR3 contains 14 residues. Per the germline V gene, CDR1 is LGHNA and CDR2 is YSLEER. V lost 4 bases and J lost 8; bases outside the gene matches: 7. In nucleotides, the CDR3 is TGCGCCAGCAGCCCGAACAGGGGTGGGGAAAAACTGTTTTTT. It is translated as CASSPNRGGEKLFF.